This TCR beta chain was obtained from a study of Tregs in tolerant kidney transplant recipients. Mixed chimerism was transient after nonmyeloablative marrow transplants from related graft donors. Unstimulated Tregs (CD4+CD25+CD127-) and CD4+CD25- non-Tregs were sorted from PBMCs. Using immunoSEQ multiplex PCR, the repertoire was profiled, and TCRdb retains in-frame clones only, with some absent. The sample spans 25,000 to 35,000 clones; the ten largest clones claim 1.5% to 2%. There are 16 residues in the CDR3. Germline V lookup: CDR1 DFQATT, CDR2 SNEGSKA (reference sequence). V shed 6 bases and J shed 3 bases, with 21 bases lying between them. As to this clone: The read comes to an end 3 residues before the CDR3 does, leaving the germline J gene to fill in the end.

This TCR derives from a human patient who received a combined kidney and bone marrow transplant. Some T cells may originate from the graft donor. Source: CD4+ T cells from blood (PBMCs), taken 24 months after the transplant. The rearrangement links TRBV20-1 to TRBJ1-5, with a possible D match to TRBD1 (5 bases). The covered CDR3 bases are TGCAGTGCCTCTTGGGGGGACCCCCTAGACAATCAGCCC. Translation: CSASWGDPLDNQP. The whole CDR3 sequence reads CSASWGDPLDNQPQHF.